A single sample gave rise to the 26 T cell receptor beta chains below, sequenced in a study of radiotherapy plus CTLA-4 blockade in lung cancer. Libraries were prepared by immunoSEQ multiplex PCR; TCRdb keeps only in-frame clonotypes and omits some of them. The sample shows 75,000 or so clones, roughly 75% of them seen only once. Specimen: peripheral blood, collected from a patient treated with radiotherapy plus ipilimumab. Receptor source: a human donor with non-small cell lung cancer who had a complete response to radiotherapy plus ipilimumab.

A few counts support this clone. V usage is TRBV5-1 and J usage is TRBJ2-3; a weak D match, TRBD2 (6 bases). The CDR3 consists of 13 residues. CDR1 SGHRS and CDR2 YFSETQ come from the germline V gene. V was shortened by 1 base and J by 5 bases, with 8 bases between the two germline ends. DNA of the CDR3: TGCGCCAGCAGCTTGCAGGGAGGAGATACGCAGTATTTT. Protein product: CASSLQGGDTQYF.

The chain has TRBV7-9 and TRBJ1-3; D gene uncertain. The germline V gene encodes CDR1 SEHNR and CDR2 FQNEAQ (reference sequence). This CDR3 has 16 amino acids. V was shortened by 1 base and J by 0 bases, with 10 bases between the two germline ends. The CDR3 here is CASSLVEGRSGNTIYF. CDR3 sequence (DNA): TGTGCCAGCAGCTTAGTCGAGGGCCGCTCTGGAAACACCATATATTTT. The entire variable domain, with the rest obtained from reference TRBV7-9 and TRBJ1-3, is as follows: DTGVSQNPRHKITKRGQNVTFRCDPISEHNRLYWYRQTLGQGPEFLTYFQNEAQLEKSRLLSDRFSAERPKGSFSTLEIQRTEQGDSAMYLCASSLVEGRSGNTIYFGEGSWLTVV.

The chain is built from TRBV4-1 and TRBJ2-1, with D possibly being TRBD1 (5 bases). Germline CDR1 and CDR2: MGHRA and YSYEKL. This CDR3 region has 15 residues. Between the trimmed V and J ends, which lost 0 bases and 8 bases, there was a span of 14 bases. The CDR3 here is CASSQDRAIRDEQFF. CDR3 sequence (DNA): TGCGCCAGCAGCCAAGACAGGGCGATACGGGATGAGCAGTTCTTC.

The V and J genes are TRBV18 and TRBJ2-7; 7 positions match TRBD2. Trimming at V came to 6 bases and at J to 3 bases, leaving 26 bases not matched to a gene. The length of the CDR3 is 20 residues. Germline-derived CDR1 and CDR2 are KGHSH and LQKENI. CDR3 sequence (DNA): TGTGCCAGCTCCCCCAACCGGCTAGGGTGGCGGGCTAGCGGAATCTACGAGCAGTACGTC. Its protein is CASSPNRLGWRASGIYEQYV.

This rearrangement joins TRBV5-6 to TRBJ1-2, with a weak D call TRBD1 (5 bases). Trimming took off 0 bases at V and 9 bases at J, with 15 bases between the two ends. The CDR3 runs 14 residues. Germline V gene lookup returns CDR1 SGHDT and CDR2 YYEEEE. CDR3 sequence reads: CASSLDTGLDSYTF. The DNA of the CDR3 is TGTGCCAGCAGCTTGGACACAGGATTAGATAGCTACACCTTC.

The genes are TRBV30 and TRBJ1-4, with 11 bases lining up with TRBD1. Trimming at V came to 4 bases and at J to 7 bases, leaving 11 bases not matched to a gene. The germline CDR1 and CDR2 sequences are GTSNPN and SVGIG (reference sequence). This CDR3 contains 16 residues. This chain's CDR3 is CAWKDRGRGESEKLFF. The CDR3 DNA follows: TGTGCCTGGAAGGACAGGGGGCGCGGGGAGAGTGAAAAACTGTTTTTT.

V and J are TRBV27 and TRBJ1-1, with D unclear. CDR1 MNHEY and CDR2 SMNVEV come from the germline V gene (reference sequence). This CDR3 comprises 12 residues. V was clipped by 2 bases and J by 8 bases, with 9 bases between them. The CDR3 sequence: CASSLTAGEAFF. The CDR3 DNA sequence: TGTGCCAGCAGTTTAACGGCAGGAGAAGCTTTCTTT.

CDR3 bases: TGTGCCAGCAGCTTTGGGGATTCCTACGAGCAGTACTTC. Its protein is CASSFGDSYEQYF. The rearrangement joins TRBV5-4 to TRBJ2-7; no firm D call. The V end was cut by 2 bases, the J end by 1 base, with 7 bases between. Per the germline V gene, CDR1 is SGHNT and CDR2 is YYREEE (reference sequence). The CDR3 is 13 amino acids. Drawing the rest from reference TRBV5-4 and TRBJ2-7, the complete variable domain is ETGVTQSPTHLIKTRGQQVTLRCSSQSGHNTVSWYQQALGQGPQFIFQYYREEENGRGNFPPRFSGLQFPNYSSELNVNALELDDSALYLCASSFGDSYEQYFGPGTRLTVT.

The V gene is TRBV6-6, the J gene TRBJ1-2; D is ambiguous. Germline V gene data show CDR1 as MNHNY and CDR2 as SVGAGI (reference sequence). The CDR3 is made up of 14 amino acids. Trimming removed 2 bases from V and 2 bases from J, with 9 bases in between. DNA of the CDR3: TGTGCCAGCAGTTACGGGCCAGGAAACTATGGCTACACCTTC. It specifies CASSYGPGNYGYTF.

V and J are TRBV27 and TRBJ2-3, with TRBD2 identical over 10 bases. CDR1 is MNHEY and CDR2 is SMNVEV in the germline V gene (reference sequence). The CDR3 is made up of 14 amino acids. J gave up 5 bases and V 3 bases, and 2 bases lay outside the gene matches. DNA of the CDR3: TGTGCCAGCAGTTTCCTAGCGGGAGTAGATACGCAGTATTTT. As protein: CASSFLAGVDTQYF.

This clone was recorded a few times. This chain links TRBV7-2 with TRBJ1-6, with D possibly matching TRBD1 (5 bases). Trimming removed 2 bases from V and 11 bases from J, with 13 bases in between. The CDR3 covers 14 residues. Germline V gives CDR1 SGHTA, CDR2 FQGNSA. CDR3 in DNA: TGTGCCAGCAGCTTAATCCAGGGTACAGCACCCCTCCACTTT. Its protein is CASSLIQGTAPLHF.

V and J are TRBV11-2 and TRBJ1-4; D is perhaps TRBD1 (5 bases). The CDR3 spans 14 residues. The ends were cut back, 5 bases at V and 3 bases at J, with 10 bases in the middle. Germline CDR1 SGHAT, CDR2 FQNNGV. Here the CDR3 reads CASSPWGPNEKLFF. CDR3 DNA: TGTGCCAGCAGCCCGTGGGGACCTAATGAAAAACTGTTTTTT.

Turning to this clone: The junction departs from the called germline gene at one end, perhaps through a read error. The rearrangement links TRBV6-1 to TRBJ2-5; TRBD2 matches at 9 bases. The CDR3 covers 16 residues. The germline V gene has CDR1 MNHNS and CDR2 SASEGT. CDR3 sequence reads: CASIEVPAGGLETQYF. For the CDR3, the DNA is TGTGCCAGCATTGAAGTGCCCGCGGGGGGGTTGGAGACCCAGTACTTC.

The chain employs TRBV7-2 and TRBJ2-1; D might be TRBD1 (6 bases). Germline V gene lookup returns CDR1 SGHTA and CDR2 FQGNSA. The CDR3 covers 17 residues. V shed 0 bases and J shed 0 bases, with 12 bases lying between them. In nucleotides, the CDR3 is TGTGCCAGCAGCTTAGCGGGGGCATCCAGCTCCTACAATGAGCAGTTCTTC. It encodes CASSLAGASSSYNEQFF.

This chain joins TRBV11-2 and TRBJ2-1; tentatively, D is TRBD1 (5 bases). The CDR3 length is 11 residues. The ends were cut back, 3 bases at V and 14 bases at J, with 11 bases in the middle. From germline, CDR1 is SGHAT and CDR2 FQNNGV. The CDR3 is CASSFQGRKFF. The CDR3 DNA follows: TGTGCCAGCAGCTTCCAGGGTAGGAAGTTCTTC.

The CDR3 coding sequence is TGTGCCAGCAGCGCCGATGACATTCGAGGACACACCATATATTTT. Protein product: CASSADDIRGHTIYF. The chain joins TRBV9 to TRBJ1-3; D is unclear. Trimming left V 3 bases short and J 8 bases short, with 18 bases between. Germline V CDR1 and CDR2: SGDLS, YYNGEE. CDR3 size: 15 residues.

V and J are TRBV19 and TRBJ1-5; D gene uncertain. The ends were cut back, 2 bases at V and 7 bases at J, with 9 bases in the middle. This CDR3 comprises 13 residues. Germline V gene data show CDR1 as LNHDA and CDR2 as SQIVND (reference sequence). CDR3 region: CASSIMGLQPQHF. The CDR3 DNA sequence: TGTGCCAGTAGTATAATGGGTTTGCAGCCCCAGCATTTT.

The V and J genes are TRBV7-8 and TRBJ2-1; 9 bases fit TRBD1. Looked up from germline, CDR1 is SGHVS and CDR2 is FQNEAQ. With V trimmed by 1 base and J by 9 bases, 10 bases remained unmatched. This CDR3 spans 16 amino acids. Here the CDR3 DNA reads TGTGCCAGCAGCTTAGAAGGTTGGACAGGGGCTTTTGAGCAGTTCTTC. It is translated as CASSLEGWTGAFEQFF. Drawing the rest from reference TRBV7-8 and TRBJ2-1, the complete variable domain is GAGVSQSPRYKVAKRGQDVALRCDPISGHVSLFWYQQALGQGPEFLTYFQNEAQLDKSGLPSDRFFAERPEGSVSTLKIQRTQQEDSAVYLCASSLEGWTGAFEQFFGPGTRLTVL.

Note on this clone: One end of the junction does not line up with germline, which may come from a read error. The CDR3 nucleotides read TGTGCTAGCAGCCCGTGGGGGACTCACACCGGGGAGCTGTTTTTT. This gives the protein CASSPWGTHTGELFF. V is TRBV7-7 and J is TRBJ2-2; maybe TRBD2 (6 bases). CDR3 length: 15 amino acids. The germline V gene has CDR1 SSHAT and CDR2 FNYEAQ (reference sequence).

The CDR3 reads CASSSNSNQPQHF. The DNA of the CDR3 is TGTGCCAGTAGTAGCAATAGCAATCAGCCCCAGCATTTT. The J gene is TRBJ1-5, the V gene TRBV19; D uncertain. The V gene's germline CDR1 is LNHDA and CDR2 SQIVND (reference sequence). Trimming cost V 4 bases and J 0 bases, with 4 bases left between them. This CDR3 spans 13 amino acids.

V gene TRBV10-3 combines with J gene TRBJ1-1, with TRBD1 matching 8 bases. The CDR3 loop spans 14 amino acids. Germline V gene lookup returns CDR1 ENHRY and CDR2 SYGVKD. The V segment lost 6 bases and the J segment 1 base; nucleotides outside the gene matches: 4. In DNA, the CDR3 is TGTGCCATCAGCCCCGACAGGGGGAACACTGAAGCTTTCTTT. This gives the protein CAISPDRGNTEAFF.

The chain joins TRBV5-6 to TRBJ1-1; D gene uncertain. Germline CDR1 reads SGHDT; CDR2 reads YYEEEE. V lost 2 bases and J 0 bases, leaving 20 bases between the germline ends. The CDR3 has 18 amino acids. The CDR3 region is CASSFLNVRGGMNTEAFF. CDR3 bases: TGTGCCAGCAGCTTCTTGAATGTCCGGGGTGGGATGAACACTGAAGCTTTCTTT.

The CDR3 sequence: CASSILGARSGANVLTF. In DNA, the CDR3 is TGTGCCAGTAGTATTTTAGGGGCGCGGTCTGGGGCCAACGTCCTGACTTTC. This sequence joins TRBV19 and TRBJ2-6; TRBD1 is a possible D gene (5 bases). Germline V gene lookup returns CDR1 LNHDA and CDR2 SQIVND (reference sequence). This CDR3 is 17 amino acids long. Trimming removed 3 bases at V and 1 base at J, with 13 bases between. The variable domain in full, completed from reference TRBV19 and TRBJ2-6, reads DGGITQSPKYLFRKEGQNVTLSCEQNLNHDAMYWYRQDPGQGLRLIYYSQIVNDFQKGDIAEGYSVSREKKESFPLTVTSAQKNPTAFYLCASSILGARSGANVLTFGAGSRLTVL.

CDR3: CASSQEWRQGALNIQYF. CDR3 bases: TGCGCCAGCAGCCAAGAATGGAGACAGGGGGCCCTGAACATTCAGTACTTC. This chain links TRBV4-3 with TRBJ2-4; 10 positions agree with TRBD1. Germline V lookup: CDR1 LGHNA, CDR2 YSLEER. The CDR3 runs to 17 residues. V dropped 0 bases and J dropped 7; count of bases not matched to a gene: 9.

In its sample, this clone was seen a few times. CDR3 nucleotides: TGTGCCAGCAGCACGAACACCGGGGAGCTGTTTTTT. Residues: CASSTNTGELFF. The V call is TRBV7-9, the J call TRBJ2-2; D not resolved. Germline V gene lookup returns CDR1 SEHNR and CDR2 FQNEAQ (reference sequence). This CDR3 has 12 amino acids. Deletions cut 5 bases from V and 0 bases from J, with 1 base between. The full variable domain, in which reference TRBV7-9 and TRBJ2-2 provide the parts outside the CDR3, is DTGVSQNPRHKITKRGQNVTFRCDPISEHNRLYWYRQTLGQGPEFLTYFQNEAQLEKSRLLSDRFSAERPKGSFSTLEIQRTEQGDSAMYLCASSTNTGELFFGEGSRLTVL.

This clone is a singleton in its sample. V gene TRBV27 combines with J gene TRBJ2-5; unclear D gene. CDR1 MNHEY and CDR2 SMNVEV come from the germline V gene (reference sequence). V gave up 3 bases and J gave up 1 base, with 9 bases separating them. The CDR3 runs to 14 residues. The CDR3 loop is CASSFVDGQETQYF. CDR3 sequence (DNA): TGTGCCAGCAGTTTCGTGGACGGCCAAGAGACCCAGTACTTC.